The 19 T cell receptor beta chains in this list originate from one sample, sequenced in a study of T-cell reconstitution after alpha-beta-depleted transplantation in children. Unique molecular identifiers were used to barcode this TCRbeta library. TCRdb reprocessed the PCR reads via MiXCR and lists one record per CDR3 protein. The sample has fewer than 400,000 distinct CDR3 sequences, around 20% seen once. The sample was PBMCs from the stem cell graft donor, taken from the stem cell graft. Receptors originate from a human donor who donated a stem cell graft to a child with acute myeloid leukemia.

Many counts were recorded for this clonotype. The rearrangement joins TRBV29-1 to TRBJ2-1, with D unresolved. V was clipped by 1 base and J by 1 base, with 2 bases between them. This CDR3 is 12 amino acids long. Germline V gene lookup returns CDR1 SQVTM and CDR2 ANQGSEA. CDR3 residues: CSVEGSYNEQFF. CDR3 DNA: TGCAGCGTTGAAGGGTCCTACAATGAGCAGTTCTTC.

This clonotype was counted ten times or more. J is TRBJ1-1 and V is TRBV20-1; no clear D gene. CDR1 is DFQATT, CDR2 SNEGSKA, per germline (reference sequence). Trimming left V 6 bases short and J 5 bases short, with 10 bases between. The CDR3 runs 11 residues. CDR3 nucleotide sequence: TGCAGTGCCCGACCCAGTACTGAAGCTTTCTTT. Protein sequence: CSARPSTEAFF.

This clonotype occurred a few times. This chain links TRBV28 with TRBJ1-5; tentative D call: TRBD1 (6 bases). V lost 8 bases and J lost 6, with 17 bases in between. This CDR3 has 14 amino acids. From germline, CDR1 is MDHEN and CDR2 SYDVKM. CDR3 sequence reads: CASSGAQVGQPQHF. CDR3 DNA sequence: TGTGCCAGCTCGGGGGCACAGGTGGGTCAGCCCCAGCATTTT.

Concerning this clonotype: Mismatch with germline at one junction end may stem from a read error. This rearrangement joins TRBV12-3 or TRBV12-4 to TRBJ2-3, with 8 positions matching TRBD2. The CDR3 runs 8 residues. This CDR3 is CAGPGGGF. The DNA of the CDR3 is TGTGCCGGCCCGGGAGGGGGGTTT.

CDR3: CASSQGFSGNTIYF. Written as DNA, the CDR3 is TGTGCCAGCAGCCAAGGCTTCTCTGGAAACACCATATATTTT. The chain carries TRBV6-1 and TRBJ1-3; D remains unclear. Germline lookup yields CDR1 MNHNS and CDR2 SASEGT. The CDR3 is made up of 14 amino acids. V was shortened by 6 bases and J by 0 bases, with 9 bases between the two germline ends.

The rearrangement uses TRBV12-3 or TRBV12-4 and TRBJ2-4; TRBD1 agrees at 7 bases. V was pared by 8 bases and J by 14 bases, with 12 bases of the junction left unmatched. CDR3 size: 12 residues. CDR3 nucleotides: TGTGCCAGCGGACAGTCGACAGGGAATAAGTACTTC. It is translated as CASGQSTGNKYF.

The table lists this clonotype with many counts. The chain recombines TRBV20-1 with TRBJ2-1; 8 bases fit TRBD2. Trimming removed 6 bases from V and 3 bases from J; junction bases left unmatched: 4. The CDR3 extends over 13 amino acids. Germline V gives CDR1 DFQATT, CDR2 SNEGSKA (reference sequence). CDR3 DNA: TGCAGTGCAATTAGCGGGGTCTACAATGAGCAGTTCTTC. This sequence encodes CSAISGVYNEQFF.

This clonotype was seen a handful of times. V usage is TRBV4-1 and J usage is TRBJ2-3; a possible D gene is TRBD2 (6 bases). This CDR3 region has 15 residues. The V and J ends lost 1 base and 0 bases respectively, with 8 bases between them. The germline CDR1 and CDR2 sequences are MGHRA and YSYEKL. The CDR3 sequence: CASSQGSGSTDTQYF. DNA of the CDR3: TGCGCCAGCAGCCAAGGTAGCGGCAGCACAGATACGCAGTATTTT.

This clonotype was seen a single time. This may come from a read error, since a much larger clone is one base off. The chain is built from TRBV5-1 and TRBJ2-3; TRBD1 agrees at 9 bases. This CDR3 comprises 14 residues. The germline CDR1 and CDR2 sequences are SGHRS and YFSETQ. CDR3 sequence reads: CANSLGQGPDTQYF. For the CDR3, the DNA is TGCGCCAACAGCTTAGGACAGGGGCCAGATACGCAGTATTTT.

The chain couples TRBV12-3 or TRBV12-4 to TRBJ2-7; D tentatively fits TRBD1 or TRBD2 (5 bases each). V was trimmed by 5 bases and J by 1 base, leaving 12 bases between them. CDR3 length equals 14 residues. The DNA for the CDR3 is TGTGCCAGCAGTCTCCGGGACCTATCCTACGAGCAGTACTTC. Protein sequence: CASSLRDLSYEQYF.

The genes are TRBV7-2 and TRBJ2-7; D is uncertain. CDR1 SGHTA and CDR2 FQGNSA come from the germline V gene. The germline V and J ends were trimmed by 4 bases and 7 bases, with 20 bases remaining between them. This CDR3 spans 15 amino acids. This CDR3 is CASSSTHTPGWEQYF. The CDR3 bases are TGTGCCAGCAGCTCGACCCACACGCCAGGTTGGGAGCAGTACTTC.

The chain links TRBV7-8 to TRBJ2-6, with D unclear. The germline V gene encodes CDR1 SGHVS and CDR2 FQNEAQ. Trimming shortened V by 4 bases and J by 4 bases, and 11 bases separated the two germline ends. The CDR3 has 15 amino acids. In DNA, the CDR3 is TGTGCCAGCAGCTCCGGAGTTCTGGGGGCCAACGTCCTGACTTTC. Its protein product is CASSSGVLGANVLTF.

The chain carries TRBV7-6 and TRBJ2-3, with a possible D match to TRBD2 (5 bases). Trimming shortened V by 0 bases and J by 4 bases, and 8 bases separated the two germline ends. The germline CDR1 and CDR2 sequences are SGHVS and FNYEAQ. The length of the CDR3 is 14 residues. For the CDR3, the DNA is TGTGCCAGCAGCTTAGCGGGAGCCCCAGATACGCAGTATTTT. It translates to CASSLAGAPDTQYF.

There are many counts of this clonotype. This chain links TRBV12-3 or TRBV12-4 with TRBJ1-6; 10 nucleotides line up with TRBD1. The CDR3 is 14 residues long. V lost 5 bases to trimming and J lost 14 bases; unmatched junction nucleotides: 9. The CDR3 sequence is CASSPPGQGTALHF. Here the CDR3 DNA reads TGTGCCAGCAGTCCCCCGGGACAGGGGACAGCCCTCCACTTT.

CDR3 sequence (DNA): TGTGCCAGCAGTGGGACAGGGGGTCATCTACCATACGAGCAGTACTTC. As protein: CASSGTGGHLPYEQYF. The chain combines TRBV25-1 with TRBJ2-7; 10 positions agree with TRBD1. The V gene's germline CDR1 is MGHDK and CDR2 SYGVNS. The CDR3 consists of 16 residues. The V segment lost 4 bases and the J segment 4 bases; nucleotides outside the gene matches: 10.

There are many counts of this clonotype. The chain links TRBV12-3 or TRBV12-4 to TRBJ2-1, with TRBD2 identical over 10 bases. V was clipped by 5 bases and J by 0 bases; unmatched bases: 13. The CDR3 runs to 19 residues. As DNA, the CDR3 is TGTGCCAGCAGTCATCCTAGCGGGAGATTCGGCAGCTCCTACAATGAGCAGTTCTTC. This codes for CASSHPSGRFGSSYNEQFF.

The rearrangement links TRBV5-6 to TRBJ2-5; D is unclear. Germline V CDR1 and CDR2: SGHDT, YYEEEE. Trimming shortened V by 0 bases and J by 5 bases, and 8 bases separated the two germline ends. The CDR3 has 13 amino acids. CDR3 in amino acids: CASSLDWAETQYF. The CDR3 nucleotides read TGTGCCAGCAGCTTGGATTGGGCGGAGACCCAGTACTTC.

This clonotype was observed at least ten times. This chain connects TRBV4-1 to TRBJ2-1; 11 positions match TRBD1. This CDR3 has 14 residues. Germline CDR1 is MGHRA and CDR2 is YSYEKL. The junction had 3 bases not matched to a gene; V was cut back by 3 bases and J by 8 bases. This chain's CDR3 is CASSHGQGADEQFF. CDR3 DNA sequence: TGCGCCAGCAGCCACGGACAGGGGGCCGATGAGCAGTTCTTC.

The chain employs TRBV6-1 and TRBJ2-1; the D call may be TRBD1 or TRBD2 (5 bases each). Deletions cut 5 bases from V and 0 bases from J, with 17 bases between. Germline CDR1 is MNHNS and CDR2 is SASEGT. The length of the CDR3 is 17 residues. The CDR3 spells CASSRLPREISYNEQFF. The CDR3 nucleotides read TGTGCCAGCAGTCGATTACCCAGGGAGATCTCCTACAATGAGCAGTTCTTC.